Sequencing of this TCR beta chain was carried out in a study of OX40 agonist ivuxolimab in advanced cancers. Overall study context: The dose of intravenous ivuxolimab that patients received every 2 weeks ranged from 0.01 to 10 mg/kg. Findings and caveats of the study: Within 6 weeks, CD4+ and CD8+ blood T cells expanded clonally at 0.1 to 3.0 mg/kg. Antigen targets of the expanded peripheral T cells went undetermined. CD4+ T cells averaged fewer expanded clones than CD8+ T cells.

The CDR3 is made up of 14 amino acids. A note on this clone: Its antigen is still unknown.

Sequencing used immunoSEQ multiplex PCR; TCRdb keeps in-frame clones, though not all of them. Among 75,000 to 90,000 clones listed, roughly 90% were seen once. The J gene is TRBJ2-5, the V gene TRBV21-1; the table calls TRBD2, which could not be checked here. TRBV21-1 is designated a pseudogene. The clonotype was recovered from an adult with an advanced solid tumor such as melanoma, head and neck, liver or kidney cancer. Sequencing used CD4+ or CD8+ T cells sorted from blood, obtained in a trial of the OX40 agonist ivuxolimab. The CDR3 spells CASSTMPLQETQYF. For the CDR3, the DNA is TGTGCCAGCAGCACCATGCCACTCCAAGAGACCCAGTACTTC.